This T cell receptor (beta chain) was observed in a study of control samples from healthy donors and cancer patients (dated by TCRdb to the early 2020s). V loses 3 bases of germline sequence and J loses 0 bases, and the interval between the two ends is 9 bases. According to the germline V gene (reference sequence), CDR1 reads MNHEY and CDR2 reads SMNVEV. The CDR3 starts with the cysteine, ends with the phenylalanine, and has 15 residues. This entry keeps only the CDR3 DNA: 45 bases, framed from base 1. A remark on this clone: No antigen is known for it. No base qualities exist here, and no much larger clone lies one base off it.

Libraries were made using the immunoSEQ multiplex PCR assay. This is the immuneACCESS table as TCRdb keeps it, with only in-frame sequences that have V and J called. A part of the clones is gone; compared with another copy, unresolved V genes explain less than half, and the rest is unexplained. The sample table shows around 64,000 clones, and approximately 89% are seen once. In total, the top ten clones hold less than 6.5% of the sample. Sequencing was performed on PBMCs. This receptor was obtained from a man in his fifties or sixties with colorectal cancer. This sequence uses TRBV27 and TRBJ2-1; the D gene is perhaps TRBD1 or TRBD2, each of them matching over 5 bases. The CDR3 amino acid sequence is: CASSFMGTSYNEQFF. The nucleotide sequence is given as TGTGCCAGCAGTTTCATGGGGACCTCCTACAATGAGCAGTTCTTC.